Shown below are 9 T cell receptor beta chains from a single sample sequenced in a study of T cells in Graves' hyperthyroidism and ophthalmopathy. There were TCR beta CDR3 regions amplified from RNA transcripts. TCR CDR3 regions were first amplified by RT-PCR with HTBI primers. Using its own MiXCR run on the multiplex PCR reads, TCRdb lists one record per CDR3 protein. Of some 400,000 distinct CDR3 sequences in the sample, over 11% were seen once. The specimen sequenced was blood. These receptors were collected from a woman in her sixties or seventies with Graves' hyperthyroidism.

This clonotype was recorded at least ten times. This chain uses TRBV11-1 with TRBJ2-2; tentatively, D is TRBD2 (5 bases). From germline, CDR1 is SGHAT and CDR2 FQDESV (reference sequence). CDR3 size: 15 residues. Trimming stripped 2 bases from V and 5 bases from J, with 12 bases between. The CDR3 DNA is TGTGCCAGCAGCTTAATCTTCGGGGAAACCGGGGAGCTGTTTTTT. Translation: CASSLIFGETGELFF. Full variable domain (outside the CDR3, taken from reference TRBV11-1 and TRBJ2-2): EAEVAQSPRYKITEKSQAVAFWCDPISGHATLYWYRQILGQGPELLVQFQDESVVDDSQLPKDRFSAERLKGVDSTLKIQPAELGDSAMYLCASSLIFGETGELFFGEGSRLTVL.

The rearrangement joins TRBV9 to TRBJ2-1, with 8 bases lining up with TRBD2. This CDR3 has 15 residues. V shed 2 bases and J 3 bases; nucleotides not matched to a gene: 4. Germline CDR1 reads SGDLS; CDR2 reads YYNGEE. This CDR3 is CASSVRGAVYNEQFF. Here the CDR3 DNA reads TGTGCCAGCAGCGTGCGGGGGGCTGTCTACAATGAGCAGTTCTTC.

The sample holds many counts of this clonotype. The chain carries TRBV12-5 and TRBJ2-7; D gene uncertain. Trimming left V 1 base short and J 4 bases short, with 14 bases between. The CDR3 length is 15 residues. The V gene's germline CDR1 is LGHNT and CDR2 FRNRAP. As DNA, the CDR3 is TGTGCTAGTGGTTTGGACCGTCGACTTACTTACGAGCAGTACTTC. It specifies CASGLDRRLTYEQYF.

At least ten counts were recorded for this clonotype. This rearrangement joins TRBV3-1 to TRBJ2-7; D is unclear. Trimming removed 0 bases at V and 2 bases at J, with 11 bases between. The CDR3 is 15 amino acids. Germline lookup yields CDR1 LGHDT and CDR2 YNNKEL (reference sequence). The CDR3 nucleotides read TGTGCCAGCAGCCAAGATGGAGAGGATACCTACGAGCAGTACTTC. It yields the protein CASSQDGEDTYEQYF.

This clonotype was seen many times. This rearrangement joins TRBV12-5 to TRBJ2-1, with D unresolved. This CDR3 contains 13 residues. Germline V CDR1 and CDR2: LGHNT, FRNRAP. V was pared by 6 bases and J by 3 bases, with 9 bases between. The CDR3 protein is CASGPINYNEQFF. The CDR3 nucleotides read TGTGCTAGTGGCCCCATTAACTACAATGAGCAGTTCTTC.

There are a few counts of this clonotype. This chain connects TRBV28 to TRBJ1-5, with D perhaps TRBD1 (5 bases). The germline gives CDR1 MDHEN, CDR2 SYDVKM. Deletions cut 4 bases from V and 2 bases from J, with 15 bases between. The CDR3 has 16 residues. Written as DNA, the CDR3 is TGTGCCAGCAGTTCGACCCGGGGGGGAGGCAATCAGCCCCAGCATTTT. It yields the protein CASSSTRGGGNQPQHF.

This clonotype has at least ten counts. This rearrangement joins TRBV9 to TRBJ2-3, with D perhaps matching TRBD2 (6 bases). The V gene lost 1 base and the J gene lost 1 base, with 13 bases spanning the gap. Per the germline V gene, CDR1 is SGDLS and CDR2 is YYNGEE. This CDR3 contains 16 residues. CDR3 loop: CASSVRGSRGTDTQYF. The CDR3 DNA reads TGTGCCAGCAGCGTACGGGGGAGTCGGGGCACAGATACGCAGTATTTT. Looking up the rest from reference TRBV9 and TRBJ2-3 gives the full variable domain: DSGVTQTPKHLITATGQRVTLRCSPRSGDLSVYWYQQSLDQGLQFLIQYYNGEERAKGNILERFSAQQFPDLHSELNLSSLELGDSALYFCASSVRGSRGTDTQYFGPGTRLTVL.

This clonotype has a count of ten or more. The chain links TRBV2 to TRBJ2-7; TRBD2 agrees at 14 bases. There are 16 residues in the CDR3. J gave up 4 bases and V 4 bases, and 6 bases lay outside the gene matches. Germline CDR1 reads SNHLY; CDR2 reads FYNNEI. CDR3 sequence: CASSVRLAGGRYEQYF. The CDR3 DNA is TGTGCCAGCAGTGTGAGACTAGCGGGAGGGCGGTACGAGCAGTACTTC.

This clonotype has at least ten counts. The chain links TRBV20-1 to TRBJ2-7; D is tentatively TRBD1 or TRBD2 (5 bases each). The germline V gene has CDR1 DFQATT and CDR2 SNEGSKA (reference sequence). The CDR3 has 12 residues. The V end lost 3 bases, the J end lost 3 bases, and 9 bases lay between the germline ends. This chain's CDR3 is CSASGAVYEQYF. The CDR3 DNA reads TGCAGTGCTAGCGGGGCGGTCTACGAGCAGTACTTC.